The 6 T cell receptor beta chains below come from one sample, sequenced in a study of OX40 agonist ivuxolimab in advanced cancers. TCRdb's table, derived via immunoSEQ multiplex PCR, lists solely in-frame clones and lacks some. Of tens of thousands of clones listed, about 88% are singletons. The sample consisted of CD4+ or CD8+ T cells sorted from blood, taken in a trial of the OX40 agonist ivuxolimab. These receptors were obtained from an adult with an advanced solid tumor such as melanoma, head and neck, liver or kidney cancer.

This chain connects TRBV7-2 to TRBJ2-5; D remains ambiguous. Per the germline V gene, CDR1 is SGHTA and CDR2 is FQGNSA. This CDR3 region has 11 residues. V was pared by 4 bases and J by 5 bases, with 5 bases between. The CDR3 nucleotides are TGTGCCAGCAGCTCTTTCGAGACCCAGTACTTC. Protein: CASSSFETQYF.

The gene calls are TRBV5-1 and TRBJ2-7, with D possibly being TRBD2 (5 bases). The CDR3 has 14 amino acids. Trimming removed 1 base from V and 3 bases from J, with 11 bases in between. CDR1 SGHRS and CDR2 YFSETQ come from the germline V gene. The CDR3 sequence is CASSLFLAGYEQYF. CDR3 nucleotide sequence: TGCGCCAGCAGCTTGTTCCTAGCCGGCTACGAGCAGTACTTC.

On this clone itself: This likely stems from a read error, as it lies one base from a far larger clone. Other nucleotide sequences in the sample specify the same CDR3. The chain employs TRBV5-4 and TRBJ1-4; D is possibly TRBD1 (5 bases). The length of the CDR3 is 15 residues. V lost 0 bases and J lost 6, with 12 bases in between. The germline V gene encodes CDR1 SGHNT and CDR2 YYREEE (reference sequence). DNA for the CDR3: TGTGCCAGCAGCTTGGCCTTTTTGGGGGATGAAAAACTGTTTTTT. It specifies CASSLAFLGDEKLFF.

The chain recombines TRBV5-1 with TRBJ2-2; 9 bases are a match to TRBD2. The J segment lost 7 bases and the V segment lost 2 bases, leaving 3 bases of the junction unmatched. Germline V gene lookup returns CDR1 SGHRS and CDR2 YFSETQ. This CDR3 spans 14 amino acids. CDR3 sequence reads: CASSLLSGSGELFF. In DNA form, the CDR3 reads TGCGCCAGCAGCTTACTTAGCGGGAGCGGGGAGCTGTTTTTT.

V is TRBV6-5 and J is TRBJ1-4; perhaps TRBD1 as D (5 bases). With 6 bases removed from V and 2 bases from J, the gap between germline ends came to 10 bases. CDR1 is MNHEY, CDR2 SVGAGI, per germline. This CDR3 region has 14 residues. For the CDR3, the DNA is TGTGCCAGCAGCCGGGGACGGACTAATGAAAAACTGTTTTTT. This translates into CASSRGRTNEKLFF.

The table lists this clone with a few counts. J is TRBJ1-3 and V is TRBV10-1, with D uncertain. This CDR3 is 13 amino acids long. V dropped 7 bases and J dropped 3 bases, with 10 bases sitting between them. Germline values: CDR1 WNHNN, CDR2 SYGVQD (reference sequence). The CDR3 loop reads CASKAGGGNTIYF. The CDR3 DNA reads as TGCGCCAGCAAAGCAGGAGGTGGAAACACCATATATTTT.